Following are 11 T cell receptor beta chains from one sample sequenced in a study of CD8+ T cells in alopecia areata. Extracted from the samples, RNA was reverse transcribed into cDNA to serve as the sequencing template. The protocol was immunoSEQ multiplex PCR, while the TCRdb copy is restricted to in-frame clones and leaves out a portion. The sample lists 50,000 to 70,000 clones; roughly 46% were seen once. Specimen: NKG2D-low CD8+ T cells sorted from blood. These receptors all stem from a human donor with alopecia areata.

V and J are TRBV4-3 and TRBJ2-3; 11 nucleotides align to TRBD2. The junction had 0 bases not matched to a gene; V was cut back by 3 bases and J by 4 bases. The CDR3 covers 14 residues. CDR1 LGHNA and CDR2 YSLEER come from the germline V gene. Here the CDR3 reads CASSQGLAADTQYF. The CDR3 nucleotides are TGCGCCAGCAGCCAGGGACTAGCGGCAGATACGCAGTATTTT.

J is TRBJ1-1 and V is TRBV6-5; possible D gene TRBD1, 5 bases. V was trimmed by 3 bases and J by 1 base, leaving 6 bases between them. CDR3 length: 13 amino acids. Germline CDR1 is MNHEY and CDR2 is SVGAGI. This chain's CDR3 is CASSYTGNTEAFF. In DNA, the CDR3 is TGTGCCAGCAGTTATACAGGGAACACTGAAGCTTTCTTT.

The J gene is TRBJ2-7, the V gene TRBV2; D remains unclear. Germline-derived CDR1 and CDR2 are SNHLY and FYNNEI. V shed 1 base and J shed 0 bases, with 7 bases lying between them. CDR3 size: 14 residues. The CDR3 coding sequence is TGTGCCAGCAGTGAAGTCGGTCCCTCCTACGAGCAGTACTTC. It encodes CASSEVGPSYEQYF.

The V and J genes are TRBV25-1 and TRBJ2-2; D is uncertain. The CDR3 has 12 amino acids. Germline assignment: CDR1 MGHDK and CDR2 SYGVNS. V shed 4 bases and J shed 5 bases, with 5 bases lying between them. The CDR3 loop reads CASSVGTGELFF. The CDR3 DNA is TGTGCCAGCAGTGTGGGGACCGGGGAGCTGTTTTTT.

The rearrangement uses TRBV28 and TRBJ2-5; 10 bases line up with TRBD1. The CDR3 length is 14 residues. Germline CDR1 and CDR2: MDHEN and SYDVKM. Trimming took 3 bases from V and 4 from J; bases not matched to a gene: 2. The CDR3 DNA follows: TGTGCCAGCAGTTTCTGGACAGGGGGAGAGACCCAGTACTTC. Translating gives CASSFWTGGETQYF.

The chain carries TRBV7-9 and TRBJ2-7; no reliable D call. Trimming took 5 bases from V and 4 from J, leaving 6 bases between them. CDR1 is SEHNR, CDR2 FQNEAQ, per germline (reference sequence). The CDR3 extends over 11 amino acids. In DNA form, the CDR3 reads TGTGCCAGCAGCCACTTGTACGAGCAGTACTTC. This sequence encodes CASSHLYEQYF.

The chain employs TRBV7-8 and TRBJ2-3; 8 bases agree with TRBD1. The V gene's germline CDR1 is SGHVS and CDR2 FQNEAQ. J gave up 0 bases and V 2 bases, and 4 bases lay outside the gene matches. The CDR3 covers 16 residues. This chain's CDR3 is CASSLPGQASTDTQYF. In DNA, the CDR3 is TGTGCCAGCAGCTTACCGGGACAGGCCAGCACAGATACGCAGTATTTT. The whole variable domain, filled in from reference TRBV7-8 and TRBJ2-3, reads GAGVSQSPRYKVAKRGQDVALRCDPISGHVSLFWYQQALGQGPEFLTYFQNEAQLDKSGLPSDRFFAERPEGSVSTLKIQRTQQEDSAVYLCASSLPGQASTDTQYFGPGTRLTVL.

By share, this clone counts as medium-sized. This chain's CDR3 is CASTRRGTSSDEQFF. The CDR3 DNA reads TGTGCCAGCACTCGAAGGGGGACTAGCAGTGATGAGCAGTTCTTC. The chain couples TRBV2 to TRBJ2-1, with 9 bases lining up with TRBD2. J was trimmed by 8 bases and V by 7 bases; bases with no gene match: 12. The CDR3 consists of 15 residues. From germline, CDR1 is SNHLY and CDR2 FYNNEI.

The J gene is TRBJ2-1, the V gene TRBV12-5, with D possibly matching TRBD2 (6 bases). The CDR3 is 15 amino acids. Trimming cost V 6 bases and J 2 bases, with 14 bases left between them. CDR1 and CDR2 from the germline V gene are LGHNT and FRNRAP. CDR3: CASGRGTVPYNEQFF. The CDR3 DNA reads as TGTGCTAGTGGGCGCGGGACCGTACCCTACAATGAGCAGTTCTTC. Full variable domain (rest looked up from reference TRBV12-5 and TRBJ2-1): DARVTQTPRHKVTEMGQEVTMRCQPILGHNTVFWYRQTMMQGLELLAYFRNRAPLDDSGMPKDRFSAEMPDATLATLKIQPSEPRDSAVYFCASGRGTVPYNEQFFGPGTRLTVL.

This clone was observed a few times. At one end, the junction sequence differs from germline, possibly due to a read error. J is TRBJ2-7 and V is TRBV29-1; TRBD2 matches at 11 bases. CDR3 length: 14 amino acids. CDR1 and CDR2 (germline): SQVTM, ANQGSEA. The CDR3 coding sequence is TGCAGCGTTATTAGCGGGAGGGCCTCCGACGAGCAGTACTTC. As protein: CSVISGRASDEQYF.

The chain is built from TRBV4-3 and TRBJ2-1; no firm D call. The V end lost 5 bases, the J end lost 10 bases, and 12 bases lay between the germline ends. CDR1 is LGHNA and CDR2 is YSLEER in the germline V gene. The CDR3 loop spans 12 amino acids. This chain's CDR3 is CASSGPSNEQFF. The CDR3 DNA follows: TGCGCCAGCAGCGGCCCGTCTAACGAGCAGTTCTTC.